This T cell receptor (beta chain) was identified in a study of blood T cell repertoires in COVID-19. On the study more broadly: Spain, Italy and the United States supplied samples that represented acute and convalescent COVID-19. Nucleic acid was either cDNA or gDNA, and it came from T cells, B-cell-depleted T cells, or PBMCs.

V lost 4 bases, J lost 2 bases, and 6 bases lay in between. CDR3 length: 12 amino acids. The germline V gene has CDR1 SGHKS and CDR2 YYEKEE (reference sequence). Original data processing: Amplification of reference gene primers was used by the study to estimate nucleated cell counts. TCRdb's copy holds only in-frame clones and misses some; the assay was immunoSEQ multiplex PCR. The V and J calls and clone size come from that table; D and trimming were worked out from the DNA. The sample has 400,000 to 500,000 clones, 86% seen once. Sequencing was done on a sample of peripheral blood. J is TRBJ2-5 and V is TRBV5-5; a possible D gene is TRBD1 (5 bases). This clonotype was sampled from a woman in her 30s with active or convalescent COVID-19. CDR3 nucleotides: TGTGCCAGCAGCAGACAGCAAGAGACCCAGTACTTC. Residues: CASSRQQETQYF.